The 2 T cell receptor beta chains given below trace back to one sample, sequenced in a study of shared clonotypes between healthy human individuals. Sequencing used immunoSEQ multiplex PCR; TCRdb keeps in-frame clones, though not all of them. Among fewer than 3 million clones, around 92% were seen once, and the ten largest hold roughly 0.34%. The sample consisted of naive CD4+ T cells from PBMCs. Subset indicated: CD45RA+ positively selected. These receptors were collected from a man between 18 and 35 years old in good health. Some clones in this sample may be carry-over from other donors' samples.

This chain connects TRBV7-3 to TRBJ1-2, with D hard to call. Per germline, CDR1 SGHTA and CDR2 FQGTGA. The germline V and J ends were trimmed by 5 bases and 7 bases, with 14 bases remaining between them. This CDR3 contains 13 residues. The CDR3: CASSRTLGSGYTF. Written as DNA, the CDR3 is TGTGCCAGCAGCCGGACGTTAGGGTCTGGCTACACCTTC.

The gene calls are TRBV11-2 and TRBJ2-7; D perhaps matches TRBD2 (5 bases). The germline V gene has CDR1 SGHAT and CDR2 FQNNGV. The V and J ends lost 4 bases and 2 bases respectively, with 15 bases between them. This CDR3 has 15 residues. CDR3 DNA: TGTGCCAGCAGCTCGGGGAGAAGTTCCCCCTACGAGCAGTACTTC. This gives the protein CASSSGRSSPYEQYF.